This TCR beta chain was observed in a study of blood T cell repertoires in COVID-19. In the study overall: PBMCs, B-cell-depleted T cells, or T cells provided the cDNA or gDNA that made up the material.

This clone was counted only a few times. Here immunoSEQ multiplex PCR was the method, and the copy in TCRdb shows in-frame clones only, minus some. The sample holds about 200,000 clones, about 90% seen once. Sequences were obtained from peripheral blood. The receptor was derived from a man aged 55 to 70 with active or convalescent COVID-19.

Here the CDR3 DNA reads TGCAGTGCTAGTCAAGGGACAGGGGGGCATTCACCCCTCCACTTT. Translating gives CSASQGTGGHSPLHF. The rearrangement joins TRBV20-1 to TRBJ1-6; 11 positions agree with TRBD1. The V gene end was trimmed by 3 bases and the J gene end by 8 bases; junction bases not matched to a gene: 6. CDR3 size: 15 residues. Per the germline V gene, CDR1 is DFQATT and CDR2 is SNEGSKA (reference sequence).